These 18 T cell receptor beta chains originate from one sample sequenced in a study of blood T cell repertoires in COVID-19. Sequenced by immunoSEQ multiplex PCR; TCRdb stores in-frame clones only, minus some. In the table there are 150,000 or so clones, 75% to 85% of which are singletons. Input material: PBMCs or T cells enriched from blood (not recorded which). The source of these receptors is a middle-aged man who had recovered from COVID-19.

The V call is TRBV27, the J call TRBJ2-7; D perhaps matches TRBD2 (6 bases). This CDR3 is built from 15 residues. Germline V gives CDR1 MNHEY, CDR2 SMNVEV (reference sequence). V lost 2 bases to trimming and J lost 0 bases, with 11 bases between them. This chain's CDR3 is CASSLRAGLSYEQYF. CDR3 nucleotides: TGTGCCAGCAGTTTACGAGCGGGCCTCTCCTACGAGCAGTACTTC.

This clone was recorded only once. V is TRBV5-6 and J is TRBJ1-1; 10 bases map to TRBD1. The CDR3 is 16 residues long. The V and J ends lost 0 bases and 9 bases, in that order; junction bases with no gene match: 11. Germline CDR1 and CDR2: SGHDT and YYEEEE. This chain's CDR3 is CASSLGRFGTGAQAFF. CDR3 in DNA: TGTGCCAGCAGCTTGGGCCGCTTTGGGACAGGGGCCCAAGCTTTCTTT.

This clone is deemed medium-sized. V and J are TRBV14 and TRBJ1-3, with a weak D call TRBD1 (5 bases). The CDR3 spans 16 residues. With 1 base removed from V and 7 bases from J, the gap between germline ends came to 17 bases. The germline gives CDR1 SGHDN, CDR2 FVKESK. The CDR3 bases are TGTGCCAGCAGCCAAGTCTTCTTCAGGGCTCGGAACACCATATATTTT. It is translated as CASSQVFFRARNTIYF. The variable domain in full, with the rest retrieved from reference TRBV14 and TRBJ1-3, is EAGVTQFPSHSVIEKGQTVTLRCDPISGHDNLYWYRRVMGKEIKFLLHFVKESKQDESGMPNNRFLAERTGGTYSTLKVQPAELEDSGVYFCASSQVFFRARNTIYFGEGSWLTVV.

The CDR3 reads CASSLEGAETQYF. CDR3 in DNA: TGCGCCAGCAGCTTGGAAGGGGCAGAGACCCAGTACTTC. The chain uses TRBV5-1 and TRBJ2-5; D is possibly TRBD1 (5 bases). V gave up 0 bases and J gave up 4 bases, with 7 bases separating them. CDR3 length: 13 amino acids. The V gene's germline CDR1 is SGHRS and CDR2 YFSETQ. Together with reference TRBV5-1 and TRBJ2-5, the CDR3 gives the full variable domain: KAGVTQTPRYLIKTRGQQVTLSCSPISGHRSVSWYQQTPGQGLQFLFEYFSETQRNKGNFPGRFSGRQFSNSRSEMNVSTLELGDSALYLCASSLEGAETQYFGPGTRLLVL.

The rearrangement joins TRBV10-3 to TRBJ2-1; maybe TRBD2 (5 bases). There are 15 residues in the CDR3. Germline V gene sequence: CDR1 ENHRY, CDR2 SYGVKD. V lost 0 bases and J 4 bases, leaving 10 bases between the germline ends. In DNA, the CDR3 is TGTGCCATCAGTGAGTCGGCCGGGGATTACAATGAGCAGTTCTTC. This encodes CAISESAGDYNEQFF.

This rearrangement joins TRBV19 to TRBJ2-6; D is ambiguous. V lost 7 bases and J 0 bases, leaving 7 bases between the germline ends. Germline assignment: CDR1 LNHDA and CDR2 SQIVND (reference sequence). The CDR3 runs 14 residues. The CDR3 protein is CASKSGSGANVLTF. In DNA form, the CDR3 reads TGTGCCAGTAAGTCGGGCTCTGGGGCCAACGTCCTGACTTTC.

The chain joins TRBV6-5 to TRBJ1-3; D remains unclear. The length of the CDR3 is 16 residues. Germline CDR1 is MNHEY and CDR2 is SVGAGI. V was trimmed by 4 bases and J by 1 base, leaving 14 bases between them. The CDR3 region is CASSSPHDTSGNTIYF. DNA for the CDR3: TGTGCCAGCAGTTCCCCCCACGACACGTCTGGAAACACCATATATTTT.

J is TRBJ1-2 and V is TRBV4-1; TRBD1 agrees at 8 bases. Germline CDR1 reads MGHRA; CDR2 reads YSYEKL. CDR3 length: 16 amino acids. V trimming: 5 bases; J trimming: 5 bases; junction bases outside the gene matches: 13. CDR3 sequence (DNA): TGCGCCAGCAGCTTTGGACAGGGTCCCTTTTCATATGGCTACACCTTC. It encodes CASSFGQGPFSYGYTF.

J is TRBJ1-1 and V is TRBV6-5; the D is unclear. CDR1 and CDR2 (germline): MNHEY, SVGAGI. The V end was cut by 8 bases, the J end by 5 bases, with 18 bases between. The CDR3 sequence is 14 residues long. The CDR3 here is CASGDRGTQTEAFF. The CDR3 DNA is TGTGCCAGCGGCGACCGGGGAACTCAAACTGAAGCTTTCTTT.

This clone was recorded a few times. The rearrangement joins TRBV5-3 to TRBJ2-5; no firm D call. TRBV5-3 is an open reading frame whose function is uncertain. The CDR3 runs to 13 residues. Trimming stripped 7 bases from V and 5 bases from J, with 15 bases between. CDR3 sequence reads: CARPFVSGETQYF. CDR3 nucleotide sequence: TGTGCCAGACCATTTGTGTCCGGGGAGACCCAGTACTTC.

This clone was seen more than once but under ten times. The chain links TRBV10-1 to TRBJ1-1; 8 nucleotides agree with TRBD1. With 4 bases clipped from V and 2 bases from J, the junction kept 6 bases outside the gene matches. Germline CDR1 is WNHNN and CDR2 is SYGVQD (reference sequence). The CDR3 has 15 residues. Here the CDR3 reads CASSGGTGDNTEAFF. The CDR3 DNA reads as TGCGCCAGCAGTGGTGGGACAGGTGATAACACTGAAGCTTTCTTT.

The chain has TRBV29-1 and TRBJ1-5, with 7 positions matching TRBD1. The germline gives CDR1 SQVTM, CDR2 ANQGSEA. Unmatched junction bases numbered 5, after V lost 6 bases and J lost 3 bases. The length of the CDR3 is 13 residues. The CDR3 bases are TGCAGCGTCTCGGGACAGAACAATCAGCCCCAGCATTTT. This gives the protein CSVSGQNNQPQHF.

The genes are TRBV6-5 and TRBJ1-2; weak D call: TRBD1 (6 bases). V lost 2 bases to trimming and J lost 2 bases, with 12 bases between them. Germline-derived CDR1 and CDR2 are MNHEY and SVGAGI. This CDR3 region has 15 residues. For the CDR3, the DNA is TGTGCCAGCAGTTACACGGATACAGGGAACTATGGCTACACCTTC. It specifies CASSYTDTGNYGYTF.

The rearrangement links TRBV19 to TRBJ1-5; 9 bases agree with TRBD1. V dropped 9 bases and J dropped 0; count of bases not matched to a gene: 9. This CDR3 has 16 residues. Germline V gene lookup returns CDR1 LNHDA and CDR2 SQIVND (reference sequence). Here the CDR3 reads CASMGQGISSNQPQHF. The CDR3 DNA reads as TGTGCCAGCATGGGACAGGGAATCTCTAGCAATCAGCCCCAGCATTTT.

The chain couples TRBV7-3 to TRBJ2-3; no firm D call. V shed 2 bases and J shed 1 base, with 7 bases lying between them. Germline V gene lookup returns CDR1 SGHTA and CDR2 FQGTGA. CDR3 length: 14 amino acids. CDR3: CASSLGPRTDTQYF. As DNA, the CDR3 is TGTGCCAGCAGCTTAGGCCCGCGCACAGATACGCAGTATTTT.

The V call is TRBV19, the J call TRBJ2-3; the match to TRBD1 covers 8 bases. The junction had 10 bases not matched to a gene; V was cut back by 7 bases and J by 4 bases. Germline values: CDR1 LNHDA, CDR2 SQIVND (reference sequence). The CDR3 length is 15 residues. The CDR3 DNA reads as TGTGCCAGTACCCCTAGGGACAGGTTCGCAGATACGCAGTATTTT. Its protein product is CASTPRDRFADTQYF.

The V gene is TRBV2, the J gene TRBJ1-2, with 9 bases aligning to TRBD1. The V segment lost 6 bases and the J segment 6 bases; nucleotides outside the gene matches: 14. This CDR3 is 16 amino acids long. Germline CDR1 is SNHLY and CDR2 is FYNNEI. This CDR3 is CASRAAGQGRGNGYTF. The CDR3 nucleotides read TGTGCCAGCAGAGCGGCGGGACAGGGACGAGGTAATGGCTACACCTTC.

This sequence joins TRBV11-3 and TRBJ1-1; D uncertain. The germline gives CDR1 SGHNT, CDR2 YENEEA. The CDR3 is 13 residues long. V gave up 3 bases and J gave up 11 bases, with 16 bases separating them. CDR3 amino acids: CASSFGDPVIAFF. The CDR3 nucleotides are TGTGCCAGCAGCTTCGGAGATCCTGTGATCGCTTTCTTT.